This entry lists 3 T cell receptor beta chains sequenced from one sample in a study of T cell responses to AZD1222 COVID-19 vaccine. Generated by immunoSEQ multiplex PCR, the TCRdb table keeps only in-frame clones and is missing some. The table shows roughly 78,000 clones, with around four fifths occurring only once. The specimen comprised peripheral blood, sampled on day 0 of AZD1222 vaccination. The receptors were sampled from an adult in good health.

The rearrangement links TRBV5-4 to TRBJ1-1, with 7 positions matching TRBD1. Germline V gene sequence: CDR1 SGHNT, CDR2 YYREEE (reference sequence). The CDR3 spans 13 residues. V shed 9 bases, J shed 0 bases, and the junction held 5 bases outside the gene matches. CDR3: CATGGGVNTEAFF. As DNA, the CDR3 is TGTGCCACAGGGGGAGGTGTGAACACTGAAGCTTTCTTT. The whole variable domain, remainder taken from reference TRBV5-4 and TRBJ1-1, is ETGVTQSPTHLIKTRGQQVTLRCSSQSGHNTVSWYQQALGQGPQFIFQYYREEENGRGNFPPRFSGLQFPNYSSELNVNALELDDSALYLCATGGGVNTEAFFGQGTRLTVV.

Concerning this clone: The same CDR3 also results from other DNA sequences found in this sample. This chain uses TRBV18 with TRBJ2-1, with a tentative D call TRBD1 (6 bases). This CDR3 is 15 amino acids long. CDR1 is KGHSH, CDR2 LQKENI, per germline. V lost 3 bases and J 0 bases, leaving 9 bases between the germline ends. CDR3: CASSPGQSSYNEQFF. In DNA, the CDR3 is TGTGCCAGCTCACCGGGACAAAGCTCCTACAATGAGCAGTTCTTC.

This clone was recorded once. This chain links TRBV3-1 (or the pseudogene TRBV3-2) with TRBJ1-2, with 9 bases aligning to TRBD1. The CDR3 runs to 19 residues. The junction had 14 bases not matched to a gene; V was cut back by 0 bases and J by 3 bases. CDR1 and CDR2 (germline): LGHDT, YNNKEL (reference sequence). The CDR3 protein is CASSQERRELDRGHYGYTF. CDR3 coding DNA: TGTGCCAGCAGCCAAGAGAGGAGGGAGTTGGACAGGGGTCACTATGGCTACACCTTC.